The sequence of this T cell receptor (beta chain) was determined in a study of OX40 agonist ivuxolimab in advanced cancers. This clone was observed a single time. Clones were read by immunoSEQ multiplex PCR, and TCRdb kept only the in-frame ones, dropping some. The data show 55,000 to 70,000 clones, with approximately 83% seen just once and 0.85% to 0.95% held by the top ten. The CDR3 is made up of 15 amino acids. The V gene's germline CDR1 is SNHLY and CDR2 FYNNEI. V was trimmed by 1 base and J by 1 base, leaving 7 bases between them. Specimen: CD4+ or CD8+ T cells sorted from blood, collected in a trial of the OX40 agonist ivuxolimab. This chain links TRBV2 with TRBJ2-2; possibly TRBD1 for D (5 bases). The sequence was obtained from an adult with an advanced solid tumor such as melanoma, head and neck, liver or kidney cancer. DNA for the CDR3: TGTGCCAGCAGTGAAGAGGGGCGGAACACCGGGGAGCTGTTTTTT. Amino acid sequence: CASSEEGRNTGELFF.